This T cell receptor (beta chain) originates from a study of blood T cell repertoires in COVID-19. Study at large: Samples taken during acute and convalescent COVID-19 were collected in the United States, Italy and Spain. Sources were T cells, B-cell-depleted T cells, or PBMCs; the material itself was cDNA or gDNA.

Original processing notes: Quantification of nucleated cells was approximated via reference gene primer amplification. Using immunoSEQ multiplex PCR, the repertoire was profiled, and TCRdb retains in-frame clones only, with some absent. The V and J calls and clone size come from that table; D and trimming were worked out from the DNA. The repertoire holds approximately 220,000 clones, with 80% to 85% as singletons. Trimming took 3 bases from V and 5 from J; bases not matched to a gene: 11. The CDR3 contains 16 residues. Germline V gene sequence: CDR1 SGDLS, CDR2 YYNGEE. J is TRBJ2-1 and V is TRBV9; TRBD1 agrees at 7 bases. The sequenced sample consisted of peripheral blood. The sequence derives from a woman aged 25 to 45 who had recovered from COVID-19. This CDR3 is CASSAAQGRLDNEQFF. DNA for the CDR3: TGTGCCAGCAGCGCCGCACAGGGGCGGTTGGACAATGAGCAGTTCTTC.